One and the same sample provided the 5 T cell receptor beta chains below, sequenced in a study of T cells in Graves' hyperthyroidism and ophthalmopathy. What was amplified from RNA transcripts were TCR beta CDR3 regions. The TCR CDR3 was amplified in a first-round RT-PCR using the HTBI primer set. TCRdb re-called the multiplex PCR reads through MiXCR, storing one row per CDR3 protein. The sample contains more than 550,000 distinct CDR3 sequences, around a sixth of which appear only once. Source material: blood. These receptors were collected from a man aged 50 to 59 with Graves' hyperthyroidism.

A word on this clonotype: One end of the junction varies from germline; a read error may be responsible. This chain joins TRBV2 and TRBJ2-3; no clear D. The germline gives CDR1 SNHLY, CDR2 FYNNEI. This CDR3 is built from 15 residues. The CDR3 bases are TGCGCCAGCAGCCCATATGGCGATGAGACAGATACGCAGTATTTT. Translating gives CASSPYGDETDTQYF.

This clonotype was detected many times. The CDR3, as DNA: TGTGCCAGCAGCGTCGGACACCAGAACACTGAAGCTTTCTTT. Translation: CASSVGHQNTEAFF. The V and J genes are TRBV9 and TRBJ1-1; TRBD1 might be the D (5 bases). CDR3 size: 14 residues. V was cut by 2 bases and J by 1 base, with 9 bases left in between. Looked up from germline, CDR1 is SGDLS and CDR2 is YYNGEE.

The chain joins TRBV10-3 to TRBJ1-1; D might be TRBD1 (5 bases). The length of the CDR3 is 14 residues. Trimming took off 7 bases at V and 1 base at J, with 13 bases between the two ends. Germline loops: CDR1 ENHRY, CDR2 SYGVKD. CDR3: CAITPGTANTEAFF. The CDR3 coding sequence is TGTGCCATCACCCCAGGGACGGCGAACACTGAAGCTTTCTTT.

CDR3 in amino acids: CASSTGTSGNYNEQFF. The DNA for the CDR3 is TGCGCCAGCAGCACCGGGACTAGCGGGAACTACAATGAGCAGTTCTTC. The chain is built from TRBV5-1 and TRBJ2-1; 13 nucleotides line up with TRBD2. The CDR3 length is 16 residues. Germline CDR1 reads SGHRS; CDR2 reads YFSETQ. The V gene end was trimmed by 4 bases and the J gene end by 3 bases; junction bases not matched to a gene: 4.

In regard to this clonotype: A much larger clone differs from this one at a single base, so this may be a read error. This chain joins TRBV28 and TRBJ1-4; 7 bases agree with TRBD1. The trim removed 8 bases at V and 8 bases at J, leaving 8 bases unmatched. Germline V lookup: CDR1 MDHEN, CDR2 SYDVKM. CDR3 size: 13 residues. The DNA for the CDR3 is TGTGCCAGCGGTCGGCCGGGACAGGAAAAACTGTTTTTT. Amino acids: CASGRPGQEKLFF.